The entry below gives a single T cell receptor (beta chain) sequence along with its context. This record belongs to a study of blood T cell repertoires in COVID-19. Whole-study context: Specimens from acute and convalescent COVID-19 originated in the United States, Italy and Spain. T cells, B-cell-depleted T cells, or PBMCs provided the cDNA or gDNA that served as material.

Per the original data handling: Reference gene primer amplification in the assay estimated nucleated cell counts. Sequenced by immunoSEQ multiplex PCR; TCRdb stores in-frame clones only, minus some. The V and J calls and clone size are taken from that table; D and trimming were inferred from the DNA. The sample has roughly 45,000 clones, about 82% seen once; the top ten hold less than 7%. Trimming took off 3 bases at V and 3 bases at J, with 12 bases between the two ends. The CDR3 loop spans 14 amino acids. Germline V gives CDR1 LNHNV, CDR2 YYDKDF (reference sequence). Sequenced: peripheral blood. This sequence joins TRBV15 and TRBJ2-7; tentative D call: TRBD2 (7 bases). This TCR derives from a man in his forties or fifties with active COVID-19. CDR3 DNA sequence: TGTGCCACCAGCAGCAGGGGAGGGGGCTACGAGCAGTACTTC. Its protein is CATSSRGGGYEQYF.